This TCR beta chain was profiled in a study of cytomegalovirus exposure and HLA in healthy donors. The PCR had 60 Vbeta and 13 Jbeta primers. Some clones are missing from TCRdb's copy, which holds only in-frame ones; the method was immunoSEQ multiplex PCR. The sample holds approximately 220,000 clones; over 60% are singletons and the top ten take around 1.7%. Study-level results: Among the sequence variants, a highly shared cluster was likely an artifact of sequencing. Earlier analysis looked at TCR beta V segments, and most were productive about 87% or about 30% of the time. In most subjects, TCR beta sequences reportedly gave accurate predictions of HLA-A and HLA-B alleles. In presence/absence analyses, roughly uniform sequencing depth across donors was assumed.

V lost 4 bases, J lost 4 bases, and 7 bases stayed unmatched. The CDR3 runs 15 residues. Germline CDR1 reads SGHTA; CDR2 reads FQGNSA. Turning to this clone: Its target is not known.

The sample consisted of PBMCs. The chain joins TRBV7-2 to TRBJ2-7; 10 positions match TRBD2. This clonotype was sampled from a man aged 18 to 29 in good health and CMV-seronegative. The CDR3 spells CASSSTSGPGYEQYF. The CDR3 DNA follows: TGTGCCAGCAGCTCGACTAGCGGGCCTGGTTACGAGCAGTACTTC.